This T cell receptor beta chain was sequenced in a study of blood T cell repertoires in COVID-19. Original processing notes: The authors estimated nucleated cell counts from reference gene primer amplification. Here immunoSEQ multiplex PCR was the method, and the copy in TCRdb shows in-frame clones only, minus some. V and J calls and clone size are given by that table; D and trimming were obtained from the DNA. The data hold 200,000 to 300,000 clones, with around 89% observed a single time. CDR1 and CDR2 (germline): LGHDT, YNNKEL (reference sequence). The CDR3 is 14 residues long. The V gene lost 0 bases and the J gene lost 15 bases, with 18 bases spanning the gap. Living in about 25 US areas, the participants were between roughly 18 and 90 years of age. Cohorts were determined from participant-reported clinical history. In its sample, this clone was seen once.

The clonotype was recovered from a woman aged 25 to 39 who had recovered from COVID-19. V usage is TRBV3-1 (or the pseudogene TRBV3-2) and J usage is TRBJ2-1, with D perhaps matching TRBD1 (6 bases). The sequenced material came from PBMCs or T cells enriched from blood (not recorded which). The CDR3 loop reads CASSQETNGWGPFF. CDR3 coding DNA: TGTGCCAGCAGCCAAGAAACTAACGGCTGGGGGCCGTTCTTC.